What follows are 3 T cell receptor beta chains derived from one specimen sequenced in a study of blood T cell repertoires in COVID-19. The protocol was immunoSEQ multiplex PCR, while the TCRdb copy is restricted to in-frame clones and leaves out a portion. The top ten clones hold around 18% of a sample with 130,000 or so clones, roughly 91% of them seen once. The material sequenced was peripheral blood. The receptor source for this set is a man aged 50 to 59 with active or convalescent COVID-19.

The rearrangement joins TRBV7-8 to TRBJ1-5, with D possibly matching TRBD1 (5 bases). This CDR3 has 17 residues. Germline V gives CDR1 SGHVS, CDR2 FQNEAQ. The V and J ends lost 0 bases and 3 bases respectively, with 15 bases between them. The CDR3 sequence: CASSLAIYAGINQPQHF. In DNA, the CDR3 is TGTGCCAGCAGCTTAGCGATTTATGCAGGGATCAATCAGCCCCAGCATTTT. Supplemented by reference TRBV7-8 and TRBJ1-5, the full variable domain reads GAGVSQSPRYKVAKRGQDVALRCDPISGHVSLFWYQQALGQGPEFLTYFQNEAQLDKSGLPSDRFFAERPEGSVSTLKIQRTQQEDSAVYLCASSLAIYAGINQPQHFGDGTRLSIL.

This clone occurred once. The CDR3 sequence: CSVERGGRADTQYF. In DNA form, the CDR3 reads TGCAGCGTTGAGCGGGGGGGCCGGGCAGATACGCAGTATTTT. This rearrangement joins TRBV29-1 to TRBJ2-3, with 9 bases matching TRBD2. After removal of 3 bases from V and 4 bases from J, the junction contained 5 bases not matched to a gene. The CDR3 has 14 amino acids. Germline V gene lookup returns CDR1 SQVTM and CDR2 ANQGSEA.

J is TRBJ2-3 and V is TRBV27; unclear D gene. The CDR3 extends over 11 amino acids. Germline assignment: CDR1 MNHEY and CDR2 SMNVEV (reference sequence). The germline V and J ends were trimmed by 6 bases and 2 bases, with 3 bases remaining between them. The CDR3: CASRYTDTQYF. The CDR3 DNA sequence: TGTGCCAGCAGGTACACAGATACGCAGTATTTT.